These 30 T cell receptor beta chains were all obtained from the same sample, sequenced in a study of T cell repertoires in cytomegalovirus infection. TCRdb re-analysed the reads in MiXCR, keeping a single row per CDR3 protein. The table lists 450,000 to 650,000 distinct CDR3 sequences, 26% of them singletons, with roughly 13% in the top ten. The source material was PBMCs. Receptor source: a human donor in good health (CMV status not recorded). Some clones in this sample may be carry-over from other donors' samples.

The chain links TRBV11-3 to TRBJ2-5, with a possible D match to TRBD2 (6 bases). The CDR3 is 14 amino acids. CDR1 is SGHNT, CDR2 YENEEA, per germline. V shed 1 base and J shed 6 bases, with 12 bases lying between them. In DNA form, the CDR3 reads TGTGCCAGCAGCTTAGGCGGAGGGCTAAAGACCCAGTACTTC. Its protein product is CASSLGGGLKTQYF. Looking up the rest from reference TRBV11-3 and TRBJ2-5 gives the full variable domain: EAGVVQSPRYKIIEKKQPVAFWCNPISGHNTLYWYLQNLGQGPELLIRYENEEAVDDSQLPKDRFSAERLKGVDSTLKIQPAELGDSAVYLCASSLGGGLKTQYFGPGTRLLVL.

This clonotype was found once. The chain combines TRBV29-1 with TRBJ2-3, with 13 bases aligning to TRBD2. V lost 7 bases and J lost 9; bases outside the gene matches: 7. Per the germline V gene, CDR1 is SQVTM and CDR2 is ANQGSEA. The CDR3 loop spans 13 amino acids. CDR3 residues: CSGRLAGGWTQYF. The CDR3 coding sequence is TGCAGCGGCAGACTAGCGGGAGGTTGGACGCAGTATTTT.

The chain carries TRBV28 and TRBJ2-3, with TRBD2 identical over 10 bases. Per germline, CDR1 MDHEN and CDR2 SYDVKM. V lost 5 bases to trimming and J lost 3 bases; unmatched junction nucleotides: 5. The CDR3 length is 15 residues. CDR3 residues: CASSTSGLATDTQYF. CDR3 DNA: TGTGCCAGCAGTACCTCGGGACTAGCGACAGATACGCAGTATTTT.

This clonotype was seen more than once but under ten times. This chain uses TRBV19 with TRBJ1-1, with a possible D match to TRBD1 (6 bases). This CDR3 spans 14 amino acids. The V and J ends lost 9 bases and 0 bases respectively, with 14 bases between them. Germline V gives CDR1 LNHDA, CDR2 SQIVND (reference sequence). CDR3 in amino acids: CASQGSGVNTEAFF. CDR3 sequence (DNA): TGTGCCAGCCAAGGTTCAGGGGTGAACACTGAAGCTTTCTTT.

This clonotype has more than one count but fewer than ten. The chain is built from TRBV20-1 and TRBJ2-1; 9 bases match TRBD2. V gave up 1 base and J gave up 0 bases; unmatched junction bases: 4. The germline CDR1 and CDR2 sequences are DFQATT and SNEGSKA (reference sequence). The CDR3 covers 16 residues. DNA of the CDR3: TGCAGTGCTAGAGTTGGTAGCGGGAGCTCCTACAATGAGCAGTTCTTC. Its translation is CSARVGSGSSYNEQFF.

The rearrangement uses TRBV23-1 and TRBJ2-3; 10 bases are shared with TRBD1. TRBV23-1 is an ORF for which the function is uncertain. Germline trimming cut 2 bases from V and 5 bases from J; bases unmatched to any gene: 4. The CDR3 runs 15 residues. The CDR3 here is CASSQQGTGVDTQYF. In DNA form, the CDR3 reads TGCGCCAGCAGTCAACAAGGGACAGGGGTAGATACGCAGTATTTT.

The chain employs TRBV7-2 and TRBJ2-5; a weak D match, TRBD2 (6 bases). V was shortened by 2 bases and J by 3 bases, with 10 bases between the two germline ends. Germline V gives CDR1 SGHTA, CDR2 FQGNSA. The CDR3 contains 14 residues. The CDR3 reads CASSLNGGKETQYF. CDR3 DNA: TGTGCCAGCAGCTTAAACGGGGGTAAAGAGACCCAGTACTTC.

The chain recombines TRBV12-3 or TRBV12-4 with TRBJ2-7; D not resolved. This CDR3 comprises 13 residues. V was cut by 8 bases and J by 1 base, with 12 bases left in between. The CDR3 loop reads CASGYSSSYEQYV. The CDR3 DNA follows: TGTGCCAGCGGGTATAGCAGTTCCTACGAGCAGTACGTC.

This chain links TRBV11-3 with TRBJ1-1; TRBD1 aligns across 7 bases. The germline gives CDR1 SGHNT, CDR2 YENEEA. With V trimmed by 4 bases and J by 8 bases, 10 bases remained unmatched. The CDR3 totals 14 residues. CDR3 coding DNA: TGTGCCAGCAGCTACCGGGACAGTGATTTGGAAGCTTTCTTT. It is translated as CASSYRDSDLEAFF.

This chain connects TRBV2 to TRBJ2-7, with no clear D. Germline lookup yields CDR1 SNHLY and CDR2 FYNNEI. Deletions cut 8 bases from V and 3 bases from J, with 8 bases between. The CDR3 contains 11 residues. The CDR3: CASGENYEQYV. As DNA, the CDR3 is TGTGCCAGCGGAGAGAACTACGAGCAGTACGTC.

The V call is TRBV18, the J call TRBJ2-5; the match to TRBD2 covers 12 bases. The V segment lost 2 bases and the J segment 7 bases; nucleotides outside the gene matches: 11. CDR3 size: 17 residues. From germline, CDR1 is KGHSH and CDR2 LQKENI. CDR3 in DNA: TGTGCCAGCTCACCAGTTCTAGCGGGAGGGCTCATCGGGACCCAGTACTTC. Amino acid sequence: CASSPVLAGGLIGTQYF.

CDR3 in DNA: TGTGCCACCTCCGAGCCCAACCGCATTTACTATGGCTACACCTTC. Amino acids: CATSEPNRIYYGYTF. The gene calls are TRBV19 and TRBJ1-2; D remains unclear. CDR1 is LNHDA, CDR2 SQIVND, per germline (reference sequence). Deletions cut 10 bases from V and 3 bases from J, with 21 bases between. The CDR3 length is 15 residues.

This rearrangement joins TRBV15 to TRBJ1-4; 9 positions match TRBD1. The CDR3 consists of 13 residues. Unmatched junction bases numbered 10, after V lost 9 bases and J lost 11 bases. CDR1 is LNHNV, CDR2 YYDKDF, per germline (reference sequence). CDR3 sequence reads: CATSPGQGSKLFF. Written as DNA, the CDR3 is TGTGCCACATCGCCGGGACAGGGCTCTAAACTGTTTTTT.

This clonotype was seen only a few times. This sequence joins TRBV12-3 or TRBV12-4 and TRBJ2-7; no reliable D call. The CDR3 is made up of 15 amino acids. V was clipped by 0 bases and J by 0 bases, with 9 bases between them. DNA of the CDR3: TGTGCCAGCAGTTTAGCGTCAGGTCGCTCCTACGAGCAGTACGTC. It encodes CASSLASGRSYEQYV.

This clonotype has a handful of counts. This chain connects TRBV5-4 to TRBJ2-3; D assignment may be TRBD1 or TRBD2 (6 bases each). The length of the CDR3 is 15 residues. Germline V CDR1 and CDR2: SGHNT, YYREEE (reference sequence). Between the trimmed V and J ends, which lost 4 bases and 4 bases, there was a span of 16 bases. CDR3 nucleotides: TGTGCCAGCAGCCCAAGACTAGAGGGGGCAGATACGCAGTATTTT. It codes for CASSPRLEGADTQYF.

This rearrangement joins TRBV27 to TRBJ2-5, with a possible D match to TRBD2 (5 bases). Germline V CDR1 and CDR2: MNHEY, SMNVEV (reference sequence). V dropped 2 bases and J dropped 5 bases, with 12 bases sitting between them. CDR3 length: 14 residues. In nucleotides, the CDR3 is TGTGCCAGCAGTTTAAACGGGATGCAGGAGACCCAGTACTTC. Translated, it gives CASSLNGMQETQYF.

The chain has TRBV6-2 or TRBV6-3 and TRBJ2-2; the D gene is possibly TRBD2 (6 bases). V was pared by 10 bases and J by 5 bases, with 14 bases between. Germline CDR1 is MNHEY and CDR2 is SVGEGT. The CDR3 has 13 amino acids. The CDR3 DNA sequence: TGTGCCACCAGCGGGTCAGCTACCGGGGAGCTGTTTTTT. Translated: CATSGSATGELFF.

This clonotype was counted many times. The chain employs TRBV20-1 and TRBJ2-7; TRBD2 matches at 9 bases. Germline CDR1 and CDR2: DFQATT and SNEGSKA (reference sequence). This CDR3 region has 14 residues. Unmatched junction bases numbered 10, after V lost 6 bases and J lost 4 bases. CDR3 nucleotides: TGCAGTGCCTTCGAGGGACTAGCAGTATACGAGCAGTACTTC. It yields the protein CSAFEGLAVYEQYF.

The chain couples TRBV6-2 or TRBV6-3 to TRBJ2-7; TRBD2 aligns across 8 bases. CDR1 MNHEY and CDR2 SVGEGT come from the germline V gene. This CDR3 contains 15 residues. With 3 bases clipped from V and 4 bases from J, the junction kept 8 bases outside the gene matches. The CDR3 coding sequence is TGTGCCAGCAGTTATCCAGCGGGAGAAGTTTACGAGCAGTACTTC. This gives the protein CASSYPAGEVYEQYF.

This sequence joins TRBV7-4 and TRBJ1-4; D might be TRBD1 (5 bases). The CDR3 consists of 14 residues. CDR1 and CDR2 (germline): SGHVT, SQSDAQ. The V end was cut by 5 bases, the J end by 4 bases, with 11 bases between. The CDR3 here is CASSHDSLNEKLFF. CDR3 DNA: TGTGCCAGCAGCCACGACAGCCTTAATGAAAAACTGTTTTTT.

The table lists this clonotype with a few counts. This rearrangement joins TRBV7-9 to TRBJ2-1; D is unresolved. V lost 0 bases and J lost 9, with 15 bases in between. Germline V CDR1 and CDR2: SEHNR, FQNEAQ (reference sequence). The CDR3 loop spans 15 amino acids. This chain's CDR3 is CASSLARLNLSEQFF. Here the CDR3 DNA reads TGTGCCAGCAGCTTAGCGCGGTTGAATTTAAGTGAGCAGTTCTTC.

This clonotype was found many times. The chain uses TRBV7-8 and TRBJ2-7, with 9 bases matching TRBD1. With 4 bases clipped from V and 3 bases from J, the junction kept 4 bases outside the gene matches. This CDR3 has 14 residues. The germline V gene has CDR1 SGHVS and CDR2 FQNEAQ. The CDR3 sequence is CASSYPGQGYEQYF. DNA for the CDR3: TGTGCCAGCAGCTATCCGGGACAGGGCTACGAGCAGTACTTC.

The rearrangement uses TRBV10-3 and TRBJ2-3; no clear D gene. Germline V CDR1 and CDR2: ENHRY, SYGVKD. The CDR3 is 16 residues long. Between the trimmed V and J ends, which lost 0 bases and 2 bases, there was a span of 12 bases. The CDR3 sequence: CAISESTTAFTDTQYF. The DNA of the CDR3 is TGTGCCATCAGTGAGTCGACAACCGCCTTCACAGATACGCAGTATTTT.

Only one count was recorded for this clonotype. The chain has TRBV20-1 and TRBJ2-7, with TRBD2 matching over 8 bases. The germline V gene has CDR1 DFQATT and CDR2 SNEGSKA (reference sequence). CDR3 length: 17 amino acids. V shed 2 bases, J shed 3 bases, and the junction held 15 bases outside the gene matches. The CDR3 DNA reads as TGCAGTGCTAGATCCACTACCGCCGGGACTAGTCTCTACGAGCAGTACTTC. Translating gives CSARSTTAGTSLYEQYF.

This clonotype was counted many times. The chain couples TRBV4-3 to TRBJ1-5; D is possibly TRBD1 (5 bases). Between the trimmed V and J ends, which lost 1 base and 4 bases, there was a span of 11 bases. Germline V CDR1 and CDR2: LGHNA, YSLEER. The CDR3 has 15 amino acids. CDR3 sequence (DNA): TGCGCCAGCAGCCAAGCATCGCAGGGAAATCAGCCCCAGCATTTT. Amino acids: CASSQASQGNQPQHF.

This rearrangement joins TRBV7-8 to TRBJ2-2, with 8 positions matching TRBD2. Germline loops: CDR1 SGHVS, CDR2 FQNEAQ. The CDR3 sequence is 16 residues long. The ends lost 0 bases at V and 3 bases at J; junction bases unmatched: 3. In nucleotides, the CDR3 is TGTGCCAGCAGCTTAGCCGGGAGGGCCGACACCGGGGAGCTGTTTTTT. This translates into CASSLAGRADTGELFF.

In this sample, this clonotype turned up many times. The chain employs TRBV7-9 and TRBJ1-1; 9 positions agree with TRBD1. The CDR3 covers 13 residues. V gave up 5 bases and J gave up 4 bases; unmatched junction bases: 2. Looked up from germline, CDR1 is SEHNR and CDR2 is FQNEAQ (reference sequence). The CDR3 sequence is CASSKGQGTEAFF. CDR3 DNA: TGTGCCAGCAGCAAGGGACAGGGCACTGAAGCTTTCTTT.

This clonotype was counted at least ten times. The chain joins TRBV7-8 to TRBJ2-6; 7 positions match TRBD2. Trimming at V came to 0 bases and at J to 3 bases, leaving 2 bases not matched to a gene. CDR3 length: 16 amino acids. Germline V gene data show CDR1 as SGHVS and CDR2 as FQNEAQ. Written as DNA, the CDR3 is TGTGCCAGCAGCTTAGCGGGAGGGCTTGGGGCCAACGTCCTGACTTTC. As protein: CASSLAGGLGANVLTF.

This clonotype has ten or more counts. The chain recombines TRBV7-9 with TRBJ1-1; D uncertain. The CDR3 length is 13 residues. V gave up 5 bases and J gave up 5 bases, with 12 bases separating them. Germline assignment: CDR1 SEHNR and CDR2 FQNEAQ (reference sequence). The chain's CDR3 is CASSIRTGTEAFF. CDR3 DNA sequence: TGTGCCAGCAGCATTCGGACGGGGACTGAAGCTTTCTTT.

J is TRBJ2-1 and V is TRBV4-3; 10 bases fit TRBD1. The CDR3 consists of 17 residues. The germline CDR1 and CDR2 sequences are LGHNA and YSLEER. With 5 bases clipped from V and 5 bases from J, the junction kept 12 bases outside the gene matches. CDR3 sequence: CASSSSPGQGTDNEQFF. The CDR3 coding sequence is TGCGCCAGCAGCTCAAGCCCGGGACAGGGGACCGACAATGAGCAGTTCTTC.